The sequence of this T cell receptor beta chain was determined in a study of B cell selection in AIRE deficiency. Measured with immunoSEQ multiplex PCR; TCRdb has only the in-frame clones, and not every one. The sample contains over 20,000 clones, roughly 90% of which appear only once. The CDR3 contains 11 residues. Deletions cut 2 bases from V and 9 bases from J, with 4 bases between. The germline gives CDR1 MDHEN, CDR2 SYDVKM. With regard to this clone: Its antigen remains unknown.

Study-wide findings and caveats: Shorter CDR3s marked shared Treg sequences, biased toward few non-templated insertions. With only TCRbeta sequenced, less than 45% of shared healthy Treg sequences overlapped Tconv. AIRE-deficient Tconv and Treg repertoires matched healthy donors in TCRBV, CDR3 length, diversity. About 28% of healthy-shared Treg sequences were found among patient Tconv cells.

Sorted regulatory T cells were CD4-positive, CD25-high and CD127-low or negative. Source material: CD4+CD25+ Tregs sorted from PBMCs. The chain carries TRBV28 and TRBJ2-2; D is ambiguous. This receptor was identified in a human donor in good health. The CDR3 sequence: CASSLERELFF. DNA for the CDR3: TGTGCCAGCAGTTTAGAAAGGGAGCTGTTTTTT.